The present entry profiles one T cell receptor beta chain with its context. Its specificity is unknown. A linear amplification protocol produced the TCR libraries from around 510 ng of total RNA. From the reads, TCRdb called clonotypes with MiXCR, one entry per CDR3 protein. In the table there are approximately 180,000 distinct CDR3 sequences, around three quarters of which are singletons. These data originate in a study of healthy donors' naive CD4 and CD8 T cells. General study points: Negatively charged CDR3s marked CD8+ lineage; positively charged CDR3s marked CD4+ lineage.

Sorting defined naive CD4+ as CD4+CD8-CD45RO-CD45RA+ and naive CD8+ as CD8+CD4-CD45RA+CD27bright. Germline lookup yields CDR1 LGHNA and CDR2 YNFKEQ. The length of the CDR3 is 14 residues. Trimming removed 1 base from V and 11 bases from J, with 17 bases in between. The sequenced material came from naive CD4+ and CD8+ T cells sorted from blood, pooled from several donors. The J gene is TRBJ1-1, the V gene TRBV4-2, with unresolved D. The source of this sequence is a pool of human donors in good health; the sample pools cells from several healthy donors. The chain's CDR3 is CASSQGGMEHGAFF. The CDR3 DNA is TGTGCCAGCAGCCAAGGGGGAATGGAACATGGGGCTTTCTTT.